These 11 T cell receptor beta chains came from one sample sequenced in a study of cytomegalovirus exposure and HLA in healthy donors. PCR used 60 Vbeta primers and 13 Jbeta primers. Sequencing used immunoSEQ multiplex PCR; TCRdb keeps in-frame clones, though not all of them. The sample gives some 120,000 clones, 74% of which show up once; approximately 5.4% is in the top ten. Sequencing was carried out using PBMCs. These receptors were taken from a woman in her forties or fifties in good health and CMV-seropositive.

The chain is built from TRBV7-9 and TRBJ2-7; no clear D. Looked up from germline, CDR1 is SEHNR and CDR2 is FQNEAQ (reference sequence). V lost 3 bases, J lost 0 bases, and 3 bases lay in between. The length of the CDR3 is 12 residues. In nucleotides, the CDR3 is TGTGCCAGCAGCTTCTCCTCCTACGAGCAGTACTTC. It translates to CASSFSSYEQYF.

The chain is built from TRBV6-5 and TRBJ2-1; D is perhaps TRBD1 (8 bases). Germline loops: CDR1 MNHEY, CDR2 SVGAGI. The CDR3 is 14 amino acids. V dropped 6 bases and J dropped 6 bases, with 15 bases sitting between them. The CDR3 DNA reads as TGTGCCAGCAGGCAGACAGGGGAGGGCAATGAGCAGTTCTTC. It yields the protein CASRQTGEGNEQFF.

The genes are TRBV29-1 and TRBJ1-1, with a weak D call TRBD1 (5 bases). Trimming took 6 bases from V and 7 from J, leaving 12 bases between them. The CDR3 is 11 amino acids. Germline CDR1 SQVTM, CDR2 ANQGSEA. CDR3 nucleotides: TGCAGCGTCCGGGGGACGAGTGAAGCTTTCTTT. Amino acids: CSVRGTSEAFF.

This clone was seen a few times. The V and J genes are TRBV4-3 and TRBJ1-1; 7 nucleotides agree with TRBD1. V dropped 3 bases and J dropped 7; count of bases not matched to a gene: 8. The germline V gene has CDR1 LGHNA and CDR2 YSLEER. The CDR3 is 14 residues long. This CDR3 reads CASSQGDRDDEAFF. The CDR3 DNA reads as TGCGCCAGCAGCCAGGGCGACAGGGATGATGAAGCTTTCTTT.

The chain has TRBV6-1 and TRBJ2-7; 7 bases line up with TRBD1. CDR1 and CDR2 from the germline V gene are MNHNS and SASEGT. V was pared by 5 bases and J by 2 bases, with 3 bases of the junction left unmatched. The CDR3 covers 13 residues. The CDR3 spells CASSTGQTYEQYF. The CDR3 nucleotides read TGTGCCAGCAGTACGGGACAGACCTACGAGCAGTACTTC.

CDR3 nucleotide sequence: TGTGCCAGCGGGCAGGGCGGTAATTCACCCCTCCACTTT. Its protein is CASGQGGNSPLHF. The gene calls are TRBV2 and TRBJ1-6; TRBD1 is a possible D gene (5 bases). The germline CDR1 and CDR2 sequences are SNHLY and FYNNEI. CDR3 size: 13 residues. V shed 8 bases and J shed 6 bases, with 11 bases lying between them.

A single count supports this clone. V and J are TRBV7-2 and TRBJ1-1; TRBD1 might be the D (6 bases). This CDR3 is built from 14 residues. The germline CDR1 and CDR2 sequences are SGHTA and FQGNSA. The germline V and J ends were trimmed by 1 base and 3 bases, with 9 bases remaining between them. The CDR3 DNA reads TGTGCCAGCAGCTTAGGAGGGGGTTACACTGAAGCTTTCTTT. It translates to CASSLGGGYTEAFF.

This chain uses TRBV9 with TRBJ2-4, with a possible D match to TRBD2 (7 bases). The V gene lost 0 bases and the J gene lost 1 base, with 14 bases spanning the gap. The CDR3 spans 17 residues. The V gene's germline CDR1 is SGDLS and CDR2 YYNGEE. CDR3 DNA: TGTGCCAGCAGCGTAGCGGGGGGCCATCCCGCCAAAAACATTCAGTACTTC. Translated, it gives CASSVAGGHPAKNIQYF.

The rearrangement uses TRBV19 and TRBJ1-2, with D hard to call. The V end was cut by 8 bases, the J end by 5 bases, with 15 bases between. This CDR3 contains 13 residues. Germline V gene lookup returns CDR1 LNHDA and CDR2 SQIVND (reference sequence). CDR3 coding DNA: TGTGCCAGTCTCAAGCCGTCGGGTTATGGCTACACCTTC. It yields the protein CASLKPSGYGYTF.

Comments on this clone: One end of the junction is discordant with germline, which a read error may explain. This chain uses TRBV5-5 with TRBJ2-7, with a possible D match to TRBD1 (6 bases). Per germline, CDR1 SGHKS and CDR2 YYEKEE (reference sequence). This CDR3 spans 12 amino acids. Here the CDR3 reads CASRLGANEQYF. The CDR3 DNA is TGTGCCAGCAGATTGGGGGCCAACGAGCAGTACTTC.

The V gene is TRBV7-2, the J gene TRBJ1-5; perhaps TRBD1 as D (5 bases). V was cut by 5 bases and J by 4 bases, with 12 bases left in between. Germline V gene sequence: CDR1 SGHTA, CDR2 FQGNSA. The CDR3 is made up of 14 amino acids. Written as DNA, the CDR3 is TGTGCCAGCAGCCCTAGCGGGGGGAATCAGCCCCAGCATTTT. It encodes CASSPSGGNQPQHF.